This entry concerns a single T cell receptor beta chain. Repertoires were generated with immunoSEQ multiplex PCR, while TCRdb's copy carries only in-frame clones and drops some. This table has 50,000 to 60,000 clones, around 89% appearing once. Trimming at V came to 1 base and at J to 3 bases, leaving 10 bases not matched to a gene. Per the germline V gene, CDR1 is SGHTA and CDR2 is FQGTGA. CDR3 length: 19 amino acids. This record comes from a study of T cell changes during pregnancy in multiple sclerosis. The chain carries TRBV7-3 and TRBJ2-1; 12 bases align to TRBD2. The clonotype originates from a female donor with multiple sclerosis, enrolled in a pregnancy study. The sequences come from CD4+ T cells from peripheral blood mononuclear cells, collected in the first trimester of pregnancy. The CDR3 sequence: CASSLNSSSGRVSYNEQFF. Written as DNA, the CDR3 is TGTGCCAGCAGCTTAAACTCATCTAGCGGGAGGGTCAGCTACAATGAGCAGTTCTTC.